The following is a T cell receptor beta chain sequence with its context. TCRdb's table, derived via immunoSEQ multiplex PCR, lists solely in-frame clones and lacks some. The data show just under 250,000 clones, about 90% seen once. This record belongs to a study of blood T cell repertoires in COVID-19. Overall study: The samples span acute and convalescent COVID-19 from the United States, Italy and Spain. The cDNA or gDNA used as material had been derived from T cells, B-cell-depleted T cells, or PBMCs.

V gave up 3 bases and J gave up 5 bases; unmatched junction bases: 10. This CDR3 region has 16 residues. CDR1 is KGHSH, CDR2 LQKENI, per germline. V and J are TRBV18 and TRBJ2-1, with 7 nucleotides matching TRBD2. The TCR was taken from a woman aged 25-40 years who had recovered from COVID-19. The sample taken for sequencing was peripheral blood. The CDR3 here is CASSPLGGMGHNEQFF. The CDR3 region has the DNA TGTGCCAGCTCACCTCTGGGGGGGATGGGCCACAATGAGCAGTTCTTC.